Listed here are 18 T cell receptor beta chains from one sample, sequenced in a study of PD-1 blockade in classical Hodgkin lymphoma. This table comes from immunoSEQ multiplex PCR, and its TCRdb copy is limited to in-frame clones, with some not included. This sample carries under 100,000 clones, 85% to 95% of them seen once, and the ten largest clones take under 3%. Every patient had relapsed following autologous stem cell transplantation, and cohorts differed in brentuximab vedotin exposure. The sample consisted of peripheral blood mononuclear cells (PBMCs), taken before the second cycle of nivolumab. The receptor source for this set is a human donor with classical Hodgkin lymphoma.

The CDR3 DNA follows: TGTGCCAGCAGTTACTCGAGGGCTCCGAGGGCGCAGCCCCAGCATTTT. It is translated as CASSYSRAPRAQPQHF. This chain links TRBV6-5 with TRBJ1-5; no clear D. The ends were cut back, 0 bases at V and 7 bases at J, with 16 bases in the middle. Germline V gene lookup returns CDR1 MNHEY and CDR2 SVGAGI. CDR3 size: 16 residues.

V gene TRBV7-8 combines with J gene TRBJ2-7, with 7 bases fitting TRBD1. Germline CDR1 and CDR2: SGHVS and FQNEAQ. This CDR3 is 15 amino acids long. J was trimmed by 4 bases and V by 3 bases; bases with no gene match: 9. The CDR3 DNA reads as TGTGCCAGCAGCTTCAAGAGACAGGGTCTGTACGAGCAGTACTTC. It is translated as CASSFKRQGLYEQYF.

Written as DNA, the CDR3 is TGTGCCGCAGGGGAATCCGAGACCCAGTACTTC. Its protein product is CAAGESETQYF. The chain has TRBV5-4 and TRBJ2-5, with D perhaps matching TRBD1 (6 bases). The CDR3 covers 11 residues. Germline V gives CDR1 SGHNT, CDR2 YYREEE (reference sequence). V lost 10 bases and J lost 5, with 12 bases in between.

This chain connects TRBV23-1 to TRBJ1-3; no reliable D call. Being an ORF, TRBV23-1 has a function that is uncertain. CDR3 length equals 16 residues. V was clipped by 8 bases and J by 3 bases, with 20 bases between them. CDR3 coding DNA: TGCGCCAGCGACACCAGGCCCCTCGCCATTGGAAACACCATATATTTT. This encodes CASDTRPLAIGNTIYF.

This sequence joins TRBV28 and TRBJ1-2; D not resolved. The CDR3 consists of 15 residues. V dropped 5 bases and J dropped 8 bases, with 21 bases sitting between them. Germline values: CDR1 MDHEN, CDR2 SYDVKM. CDR3 sequence (DNA): TGTGCCAGCAGTCTCCTCGGGTCTACTTTTAGGGGCTACACCTTC. Translating gives CASSLLGSTFRGYTF.

The chain couples TRBV11-2 to TRBJ2-5; 8 positions match TRBD2. V lost 5 bases and J lost 1; bases outside the gene matches: 12. Per the germline V gene, CDR1 is SGHAT and CDR2 is FQNNGV. This CDR3 is 17 amino acids long. The CDR3 coding sequence is TGTGCCAGCAGCCCTCGGGGTAGCGGGAACCTCCAAGAGACCCAGTACTTC. Translation gives CASSPRGSGNLQETQYF.

The gene calls are TRBV28 and TRBJ2-7; 8 bases align to TRBD1. The CDR3 totals 14 residues. Germline CDR1 is MDHEN and CDR2 is SYDVKM. The junction had 10 bases not matched to a gene; V was cut back by 5 bases and J by 7 bases. The CDR3 loop is CASSPTGVGGEQYF. CDR3 sequence (DNA): TGTGCCAGCAGTCCGACAGGGGTAGGGGGGGAGCAGTACTTC.

The chain links TRBV28 to TRBJ2-5; 8 bases are shared with TRBD2. Per the germline V gene, CDR1 is MDHEN and CDR2 is SYDVKM. J lost 7 bases, V lost 4 bases, and 14 bases had no gene match. This CDR3 is 16 amino acids long. For the CDR3, the DNA is TGTGCCAGCAGTTCCCTAGCGGGCTTCTCCCCGGGGACCCAGTACTTC. This gives the protein CASSSLAGFSPGTQYF.

The chain employs TRBV18 and TRBJ1-1; D is uncertain. Trimming pared 3 bases from V and 1 base from J, leaving 15 bases between. The CDR3 extends over 16 amino acids. Looked up from germline, CDR1 is KGHSH and CDR2 is LQKENI. The CDR3 protein is CASSPPVRVSNTEAFF. The CDR3 DNA follows: TGTGCCAGCTCACCTCCTGTGAGGGTGTCGAACACTGAAGCTTTCTTT.

V is TRBV7-6 and J is TRBJ2-3; tentative D call: TRBD1 (6 bases). Trimming took off 10 bases at V and 2 bases at J, with 19 bases between the two ends. There are 15 residues in the CDR3. The germline gives CDR1 SGHVS, CDR2 FNYEAQ. In DNA form, the CDR3 reads TGTGCCACCACTGACAGGACCCAGACCACAGATACGCAGTATTTT. This encodes CATTDRTQTTDTQYF.

The V gene is TRBV7-9, the J gene TRBJ2-1, with 11 bases identical to TRBD1. The CDR3 is 15 amino acids. Germline loops: CDR1 SEHNR, CDR2 FQNEAQ (reference sequence). The V segment lost 4 bases and the J segment 9 bases; nucleotides outside the gene matches: 8. CDR3 coding DNA: TGTGCCAGCAGCTCAGGACAGGGGGCGGGTGGTGAGCAGTTCTTC. Its protein product is CASSSGQGAGGEQFF.

The gene calls are TRBV9 and TRBJ2-7, with D perhaps TRBD2 (6 bases). CDR1 is SGDLS and CDR2 is YYNGEE in the germline V gene. The CDR3 totals 14 residues. V was cut by 0 bases and J by 6 bases, with 13 bases left in between. The CDR3 sequence is CASSVDPAEGEQYF. The CDR3 coding sequence is TGTGCCAGCAGCGTAGACCCCGCGGAGGGCGAGCAGTACTTC.

J is TRBJ2-2 and V is TRBV18, with no clear D. The CDR3 length is 14 residues. Germline values: CDR1 KGHSH, CDR2 LQKENI. V was shortened by 2 bases and J by 2 bases, with 6 bases between the two germline ends. The CDR3 region is CASSPESNTGELFF. CDR3 bases: TGTGCCAGCTCACCAGAGTCCAACACCGGGGAGCTGTTTTTT.

V usage is TRBV10-1 and J usage is TRBJ2-2; tentatively, D is TRBD1 (6 bases). Germline-derived CDR1 and CDR2 are WNHNN and SYGVQD (reference sequence). The V end was cut by 5 bases, the J end by 6 bases, with 10 bases between. CDR3 length: 13 residues. CDR3 loop: CASSRQVAGELFF. CDR3 bases: TGCGCCAGCAGTAGACAGGTCGCCGGGGAGCTGTTTTTT.

This chain joins TRBV30 and TRBJ2-7; a possible D gene is TRBD1 (6 bases). Germline CDR1 GTSNPN, CDR2 SVGIG (reference sequence). The CDR3 covers 13 residues. V lost 1 base, J lost 4 bases, and 11 bases lay in between. CDR3 DNA: TGTGCCTGGAGTGGTTACAGGGTGTACGAGCAGTACTTC. Amino acid sequence: CAWSGYRVYEQYF.

The V call is TRBV28, the J call TRBJ2-3; 9 nucleotides line up with TRBD2. This CDR3 comprises 19 residues. The germline CDR1 and CDR2 sequences are MDHEN and SYDVKM. J gave up 1 base and V 1 base, and 12 bases lay outside the gene matches. CDR3 in amino acids: CASSLFAIAGEARTDTQYF. Written as DNA, the CDR3 is TGTGCCAGCAGTTTATTCGCAATAGCGGGAGAAGCACGCACAGATACGCAGTATTTT. The variable domain in full, with the rest retrieved from reference TRBV28 and TRBJ2-3, is DVKVTQSSRYLVKRTGEKVFLECVQDMDHENMFWYRQDPGLGLRLIYFSYDVKMKEKGDIPEGYSVSREKKERFSLILESASTNQTSMYLCASSLFAIAGEARTDTQYFGPGTRLTVL.

The rearrangement joins TRBV2 to TRBJ2-1, with 10 bases identical to TRBD2. The CDR3 consists of 12 residues. The V gene end was trimmed by 8 bases and the J gene end by 5 bases; junction bases not matched to a gene: 0. Germline-derived CDR1 and CDR2 are SNHLY and FYNNEI. The CDR3 DNA follows: TGTGCCAGCGGGACTAGCGACAATGAGCAGTTCTTC. Its translation: CASGTSDNEQFF.

The J gene is TRBJ2-7, the V gene TRBV11-1; TRBD2 matches at 10 bases. Trimming took 2 bases from V and 4 from J; bases not matched to a gene: 2. From germline, CDR1 is SGHAT and CDR2 FQDESV (reference sequence). The CDR3 covers 14 residues. The CDR3 protein is CASSLTSGEYEQYF. The CDR3 region has the DNA TGTGCCAGCAGCTTAACTAGCGGGGAATACGAGCAGTACTTC.